This T cell receptor (beta chain) was captured in a study of T cells in Graves' hyperthyroidism and ophthalmopathy. Diagnoses were established using clinical symptoms, serum thyroxine and TRAb, thyroid ultrasound and orbital computed tomography. TCR beta CDR3 regions were amplified from RNA transcripts. The TCR CDR3 was amplified in a first-round RT-PCR using the HTBI primer set. A single record per CDR3 protein comes from TCRdb applying MiXCR to the multiplex PCR reads. The sample holds 450,000 to 700,000 distinct CDR3 sequences, 35% to 55% seen once. The V gene's germline CDR1 is SNHLY and CDR2 FYNNEI. This CDR3 contains 14 residues. Trimming shortened V by 3 bases and J by 2 bases, and 7 bases separated the two germline ends. Study outcomes and limitations: Most expanded thyroid clonotypes above 0.001 recurred in blood. The model identified upcoming ophthalmopathy a median approximately six months ahead of onset.

This clonotype was found many times. Its antigen remains unknown. The chain links TRBV2 to TRBJ2-2; D unresolved. Sequences were obtained from peripheral blood or thyroid tissue (not recorded which). The TCR sequence derives from an adult woman with Graves' disease, either hyperthyroidism or ophthalmopathy (not recorded which). The chain's CDR3 is CASSDWENTGELFF. CDR3 DNA: TGTGCCAGCAGTGATTGGGAAAACACCGGGGAGCTGTTTTTT.